A single T cell receptor (beta chain) is shown here with its context. This clonotype was seen at least ten times. Its antigen remains unidentified. No much larger clonotype is one base removed from it; base qualities were not supplied. This entry comes from a study of T cells of healthy individuals (dated by TCRdb to 2017 to 2018). Trimming takes 6 bases from V and 2 bases from J, and the germline ends sit 16 bases apart. Taken from cysteine to phenylalanine, the CDR3 has 14 residues. Just the 42-base CDR3 DNA is kept, in frame starting at base 1. The germline V gene sets CDR1 to SQVTM and CDR2 to ANQGSEA. Receptor amplification or capture employed 5' RACE. Sequencing took place on an Illumina MiSeq. The raw public data were reprocessed by TCRdb itself: fastp quality trimming at Q25, MiXCR clonotype calling, in-frame beta chains only. Merged by CDR3 protein, the rows form single entries marked with the most common genes and DNA. The sample records more than 60,000 distinct CDR3 sequences, roughly 17% of which are singletons. Around 4.6% of the sample belongs to the ten largest clones.

This TCR was sampled from a human donor in good health. The chain links TRBV29-1 with TRBJ2-5, with the D gene possibly TRBD1 or TRBD2, each one fitting 5 bases. The DNA is TGCAGCGTGTCGGGACGACTCTTTCAAGAGACCCAGTACTTC. Its amino acids are CSVSGRLFQETQYF.